Below, 13 T cell receptor beta chains from the same sample are listed, as sequenced in a study of vaccination and CD4 T cells after COVID-19. Treatment indicated: roughly 10-day PBMC culture with coronavirus spike peptide pools or control peptides (ViraFEST assay). No cognate antigen is known for these TCRs. An Oncomine TCR Beta short-read assay was used to sequence the DNA from cultured CD4+ T cells. TCRdb re-derived calls from the PCR reads in MiXCR, one entry per CDR3 protein. The sample lists approximately 15,000 distinct CDR3 sequences, around two fifths occurring once. The specimen was CD4+ T cells from blood, cultured in vitro, collected after SARS-CoV-2 vaccination. The receptors were sampled from a human donor who had recovered from COVID-19.

This chain links TRBV7-2 with TRBJ2-7; 7 bases map to TRBD1. V was pared by 0 bases and J by 0 bases, with 2 bases of the junction left unmatched. The CDR3 has 15 residues. Germline V gives CDR1 SGHTA, CDR2 FQGNSA. DNA for the CDR3: TGTGCCAGCAGCTTAGCCGGGACAGACTCCTACGAGCAGTACTTC. Translated, it gives CASSLAGTDSYEQYF.

This rearrangement joins TRBV7-9 to TRBJ2-7; 9 bases are a match to TRBD1. The CDR3 is 20 amino acids. The trim removed 4 bases at V and 0 bases at J, leaving 19 bases unmatched. The germline V gene has CDR1 SEHNR and CDR2 FQNEAQ (reference sequence). The CDR3 bases are TGTGCCAGCAGCTCGTACAGGGGGCTGAACGGGCCCGCAACCTCCTACGAGCAGTACTTC. Translating it yields CASSSYRGLNGPATSYEQYF.

The CDR3 sequence is CASSFRDRSTDTQYF. CDR3 nucleotides: TGTGCCAGCAGCTTCCGGGACAGGAGCACAGATACGCAGTATTTT. This chain links TRBV5-4 with TRBJ2-3; TRBD1 matches at 8 bases. Germline CDR1 is SGHNT and CDR2 is YYREEE (reference sequence). The V and J ends lost 2 bases and 0 bases, in that order; junction bases with no gene match: 2. This CDR3 has 15 amino acids. Full variable domain (outside the CDR3, taken from reference TRBV5-4 and TRBJ2-3): ETGVTQSPTHLIKTRGQQVTLRCSSQSGHNTVSWYQQALGQGPQFIFQYYREEENGRGNFPPRFSGLQFPNYSSELNVNALELDDSALYLCASSFRDRSTDTQYFGPGTRLTVL.

The rearrangement uses TRBV20-1 and TRBJ2-1; possibly TRBD2 for D (6 bases). Trimming stripped 2 bases from V and 3 bases from J, with 17 bases between. Germline lookup yields CDR1 DFQATT and CDR2 SNEGSKA (reference sequence). The CDR3 consists of 16 residues. The CDR3 DNA reads as TGCAGTGCTAGAACATTCTCGGGACTGAGCTACAATGAGCAGTTCTTC. This translates into CSARTFSGLSYNEQFF.

CDR3 bases: TGTGCCAGCAGCCAGGGACAGGGCGTTTCACCCCTCCACTTT. It specifies CASSQGQGVSPLHF. The chain combines TRBV28 with TRBJ1-6; the match to TRBD1 covers 9 bases. CDR1 and CDR2 from the germline V gene are MDHEN and SYDVKM. V dropped 6 bases and J dropped 9; count of bases not matched to a gene: 6. This CDR3 is built from 14 residues.

The rearrangement uses TRBV20-1 and TRBJ2-7, with a tentative D call TRBD2 (5 bases). The CDR3 has 15 amino acids. Germline values: CDR1 DFQATT, CDR2 SNEGSKA (reference sequence). The germline V and J ends were trimmed by 5 bases and 2 bases, with 19 bases remaining between them. CDR3 sequence reads: CSASNTGEITYEQYF. The CDR3 region has the DNA TGCAGTGCTTCAAATACCGGGGAGATCACCTACGAGCAGTACTTC.

By frequency in the sample, this clonotype is medium-sized. This chain uses TRBV6-1 with TRBJ2-3; possible D gene TRBD1, 6 bases. This CDR3 spans 14 amino acids. V lost 2 bases and J lost 4, with 10 bases in between. Germline assignment: CDR1 MNHNS and CDR2 SASEGT. This CDR3 reads CASSEPAGADTQYF. As DNA, the CDR3 is TGTGCCAGCAGTGAACCGGCAGGGGCAGATACGCAGTATTTT.

The chain uses TRBV14 and TRBJ2-5; tentative D call: TRBD1 (5 bases). Germline CDR1 SGHDN, CDR2 FVKESK. V lost 4 bases and J lost 4, with 13 bases in between. The CDR3 contains 14 residues. The CDR3 coding sequence is TGTGCCAGCAGCCCGGGTGTAAGGGGAGAGACCCAGTACTTC. It yields the protein CASSPGVRGETQYF.

This clonotype was detected only a few times. V usage is TRBV19 and J usage is TRBJ1-2; 8 bases agree with TRBD1. The ends lost 4 bases at V and 12 bases at J; junction bases unmatched: 25. CDR1 LNHDA and CDR2 SQIVND come from the germline V gene (reference sequence). The CDR3 runs 18 residues. The CDR3 DNA sequence: TGTGCCAGTAGTACGAGAGATCGAACCGGGACAGGAGCCGACTCCGACACCTTC. Amino acid sequence: CASSTRDRTGTGADSDTF.

The chain joins TRBV20-1 to TRBJ2-3; D call uncertain. Germline V gene data show CDR1 as DFQATT and CDR2 as SNEGSKA (reference sequence). This CDR3 has 13 amino acids. Trimming pared 8 bases from V and 6 bases from J, leaving 18 bases between. CDR3 in amino acids: CSTPVRTADTQYF. The DNA for the CDR3 is TGCAGTACCCCTGTGCGGACCGCGGATACGCAGTATTTT.

There are a few counts of this clonotype. The V and J genes are TRBV7-9 and TRBJ2-7, with D possibly called TRBD1 or TRBD2 (5 bases each). Trimming cost V 5 bases and J 3 bases, with 23 bases left between them. CDR3 length: 17 amino acids. Germline V CDR1 and CDR2: SEHNR, FQNEAQ (reference sequence). The CDR3: CASSPERPGRVGYEQYF. CDR3 DNA: TGTGCCAGCAGCCCTGAAAGACCGGGACGGGTGGGCTACGAGCAGTACTTC.

The V call is TRBV6-1, the J call TRBJ1-5, with D possibly matching TRBD1 (6 bases). The CDR3 loop spans 15 amino acids. The germline gives CDR1 MNHNS, CDR2 SASEGT. V was pared by 6 bases and J by 6 bases, with 18 bases between. CDR3 in DNA: TGTGCCAGCAGAATCCGGGAGGGGGTGGGTCAGCCCCAGCATTTT. Its translation is CASRIREGVGQPQHF.

This chain links TRBV28 with TRBJ2-1; D may be TRBD2 (7 bases). This CDR3 comprises 16 residues. Germline lookup yields CDR1 MDHEN and CDR2 SYDVKM. V was cut by 1 base and J by 15 bases, with 25 bases left in between. As DNA, the CDR3 is TGTGCCAGCAGTTTATCCCCCCATGGGGGGAGGGGGAGGGGGTTCTTC. It is translated as CASSLSPHGGRGRGFF.